This passage covers 17 T cell receptor beta chains from one sample sequenced in a study of OX40 agonist ivuxolimab in advanced cancers. Generated by immunoSEQ multiplex PCR, the TCRdb table keeps only in-frame clones and is missing some. In the table there are fewer than 85,000 clones, about 86% of which are singletons. Sequences were derived from CD4+ or CD8+ T cells sorted from blood, sampled in a trial of the OX40 agonist ivuxolimab. All receptors come from an adult with an advanced solid tumor such as melanoma, head and neck, liver or kidney cancer.

The chain carries TRBV5-6 and TRBJ1-4; D gene uncertain. With 4 bases removed from V and 0 bases from J, the gap between germline ends came to 16 bases. CDR3 length: 17 residues. The germline CDR1 and CDR2 sequences are SGHDT and YYEEEE. The DNA of the CDR3 is TGTGCCAGCAGCCCCAACGTCCGGTGGTCAACTAATGAAAAACTGTTTTTT. This translates into CASSPNVRWSTNEKLFF.

J is TRBJ2-3 and V is TRBV28; D not resolved. V lost 3 bases and J 8 bases, leaving 6 bases between the germline ends. From germline, CDR1 is MDHEN and CDR2 SYDVKM. The CDR3 is made up of 11 amino acids. The CDR3, as DNA: TGTGCCAGCAGTTTTCGGGTTACGCAGTATTTT. Its translation: CASSFRVTQYF.

This chain links TRBV10-3 with TRBJ1-4, with 7 bases fitting TRBD1. Looked up from germline, CDR1 is ENHRY and CDR2 is SYGVKD. CDR3 length: 17 residues. V lost 6 bases, J lost 3 bases, and 13 bases stayed unmatched. Written as DNA, the CDR3 is TGTGCCATCAGGGACGGTAAACAGGGGTCCGCTAATGAAAAACTGTTTTTT. The encoded protein is CAIRDGKQGSANEKLFF.

CDR3 sequence (DNA): TGTGCCAGCAGCTTGAATCTTAATGAAAAACTGTTTTTT. Its translation is CASSLNLNEKLFF. This chain joins TRBV11-3 and TRBJ1-4; D gene ambiguous. The CDR3 has 13 residues. The germline V gene has CDR1 SGHNT and CDR2 YENEEA. Trimming took 3 bases from V and 4 from J, leaving 6 bases between them.

The chain is built from TRBV6-5 and TRBJ1-2; no definite D call. Trimming shortened V by 6 bases and J by 3 bases, and 8 bases separated the two germline ends. CDR1 and CDR2 from the germline V gene are MNHEY and SVGAGI. This CDR3 has 12 residues. The CDR3 coding sequence is TGTGCCAGCAGAGGCTGGGACTATGGCTACACCTTC. Protein sequence: CASRGWDYGYTF.

This chain joins TRBV28 and TRBJ2-3; D may be TRBD2 (6 bases). This CDR3 region has 14 residues. Per the germline V gene, CDR1 is MDHEN and CDR2 is SYDVKM. The ends were cut back, 6 bases at V and 5 bases at J, with 15 bases in the middle. Here the CDR3 DNA reads TGTGCCAGCAGCCGGGATGCGGGGTTAGATACGCAGTATTTT. The encoded protein is CASSRDAGLDTQYF.

The count of this clone is one. The chain joins TRBV6-5 to TRBJ2-7, with 7 bases lining up with TRBD1. Trimming at V came to 6 bases and at J to 2 bases, leaving 10 bases not matched to a gene. The CDR3 loop spans 15 amino acids. Germline lookup yields CDR1 MNHEY and CDR2 SVGAGI. The CDR3 here is CASRLTPGGTYEQYF. The CDR3 DNA sequence: TGTGCCAGCAGATTAACCCCAGGGGGAACCTACGAGCAGTACTTC.

V usage is TRBV28 and J usage is TRBJ1-2, with D possibly TRBD1 on 6 matching bases. CDR3 length: 12 residues. CDR1 MDHEN and CDR2 SYDVKM come from the germline V gene. Trimming took off 6 bases at V and 5 bases at J, with 10 bases between the two ends. The CDR3 sequence is CASSYRDYGYTF. The CDR3 region has the DNA TGTGCCAGCAGCTACAGGGATTATGGCTACACCTTC.

The chain uses TRBV5-1 and TRBJ1-6; 9 nucleotides match TRBD1. The germline gives CDR1 SGHRS, CDR2 YFSETQ. The CDR3 extends over 15 amino acids. Germline trimming cut 1 base from V and 10 bases from J; bases unmatched to any gene: 6. In DNA, the CDR3 is TGCGCCAGCAGCTTGAAACAGGGGGCACAATCACCCCTCCACTTT. It encodes CASSLKQGAQSPLHF.

V and J are TRBV9 and TRBJ2-5; weak D call: TRBD1 (6 bases). The CDR3 is 15 residues long. Germline CDR1 reads SGDLS; CDR2 reads YYNGEE. The V gene lost 0 bases and the J gene lost 7 bases, with 16 bases spanning the gap. This chain's CDR3 is CASSVGTARVSTQYF. The CDR3 DNA reads as TGTGCCAGCAGCGTAGGGACAGCCCGGGTTTCGACCCAGTACTTC.

This rearrangement joins TRBV7-9 to TRBJ2-7, with D unclear. The CDR3 extends over 12 amino acids. Trimming left V 1 base short and J 6 bases short, with 7 bases between. Germline V lookup: CDR1 SEHNR, CDR2 FQNEAQ (reference sequence). In DNA, the CDR3 is TGTGCCAGCAGCTTAGGGTCGAGCGAGCAGTACTTC. This translates into CASSLGSSEQYF.

The V and J genes are TRBV9 and TRBJ1-2; TRBD1 matches 7 bases. This CDR3 comprises 16 residues. V lost 2 bases and J lost 4; bases outside the gene matches: 11. In germline, CDR1 is SGDLS, CDR2 YYNGEE. CDR3 DNA: TGTGCCAGCAGCGTGAATTTGGGAGGGGGCTCCTATGGCTACACCTTC. Translated, it gives CASSVNLGGGSYGYTF. The variable domain in full, completed from reference TRBV9 and TRBJ1-2, reads DSGVTQTPKHLITATGQRVTLRCSPRSGDLSVYWYQQSLDQGLQFLIQYYNGEERAKGNILERFSAQQFPDLHSELNLSSLELGDSALYFCASSVNLGGGSYGYTFGSGTRLTVV.

The table lists this clone with a few counts. The chain's CDR3 is CSVWGRGRNTEAFF. DNA for the CDR3: TGCAGCGTCTGGGGTCGGGGAAGGAACACTGAAGCTTTCTTT. This chain joins TRBV29-1 and TRBJ1-1, with D hard to call. Germline-derived CDR1 and CDR2 are SQVTM and ANQGSEA. The length of the CDR3 is 14 residues. V was cut by 6 bases and J by 1 base, with 15 bases left in between.

The J gene is TRBJ1-2, the V gene TRBV7-2; tentative D call: TRBD1 (6 bases). The CDR3 loop spans 15 amino acids. V lost 5 bases to trimming and J lost 4 bases, with 17 bases between them. Germline V gives CDR1 SGHTA, CDR2 FQGNSA. The CDR3 reads CASSALPGGPYGYTF. As DNA, the CDR3 is TGTGCCAGCAGCGCACTCCCGGGGGGCCCCTATGGCTACACCTTC.

Here the CDR3 reads CASSALSGNEKLFF. In DNA form, the CDR3 reads TGTGCCAGCAGCGCATTGTCCGGAAATGAAAAACTGTTTTTT. This chain connects TRBV9 to TRBJ1-4; no reliable D call. Trimming left V 3 bases short and J 5 bases short, with 11 bases between. CDR3 length: 14 residues. Germline-derived CDR1 and CDR2 are SGDLS and YYNGEE.

This rearrangement joins TRBV6-6 to TRBJ1-2; 10 bases map to TRBD1. J gave up 4 bases and V 5 bases, and 7 bases lay outside the gene matches. Germline CDR1 MNHNY, CDR2 SVGAGI (reference sequence). This CDR3 is built from 15 residues. The CDR3 DNA reads as TGTGCCAGCAGTCTCAACCGGGACAGGGGCTATGGCTACACCTTC. Translation gives CASSLNRDRGYGYTF.

The chain combines TRBV28 with TRBJ1-5, with unresolved D. V gave up 2 bases and J gave up 9 bases, with 14 bases separating them. This CDR3 region has 14 residues. The germline gives CDR1 MDHEN, CDR2 SYDVKM. In DNA, the CDR3 is TGTGCCAGCAGTTTACCCTCCGCGGAACGGCCCCAGCATTTT. Its protein product is CASSLPSAERPQHF. The entire variable domain, with the rest obtained from reference TRBV28 and TRBJ1-5, is as follows: DVKVTQSSRYLVKRTGEKVFLECVQDMDHENMFWYRQDPGLGLRLIYFSYDVKMKEKGDIPEGYSVSREKKERFSLILESASTNQTSMYLCASSLPSAERPQHFGDGTRLSIL.